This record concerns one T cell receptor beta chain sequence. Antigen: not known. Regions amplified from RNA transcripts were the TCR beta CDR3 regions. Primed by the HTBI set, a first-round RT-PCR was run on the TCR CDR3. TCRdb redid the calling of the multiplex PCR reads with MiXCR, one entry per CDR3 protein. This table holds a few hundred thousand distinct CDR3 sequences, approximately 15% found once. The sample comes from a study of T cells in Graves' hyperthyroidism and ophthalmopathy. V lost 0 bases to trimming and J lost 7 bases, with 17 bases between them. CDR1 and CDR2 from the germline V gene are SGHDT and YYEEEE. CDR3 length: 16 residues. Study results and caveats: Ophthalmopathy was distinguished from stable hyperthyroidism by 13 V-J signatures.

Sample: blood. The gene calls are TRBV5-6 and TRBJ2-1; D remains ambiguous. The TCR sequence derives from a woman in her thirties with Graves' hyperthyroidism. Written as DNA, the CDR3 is TGTGCCAGCAGCTTGGCCGTAGTCCGGTCTTGGAATGAGCAGTTCTTC. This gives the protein CASSLAVVRSWNEQFF. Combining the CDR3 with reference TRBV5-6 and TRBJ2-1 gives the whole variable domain DAGVTQSPTHLIKTRGQQVTLRCSPKSGHDTVSWYQQALGQGPQFIFQYYEEEERQRGNFPDRFSGHQFPNYSSELNVNALLLGDSALYLCASSLAVVRSWNEQFFGPGTRLTVL.